The rows below give T cell receptor beta chains drawn from one sample of a study of blood T cell repertoires in COVID-19. The repertoire was sequenced with immunoSEQ multiplex PCR; TCRdb's copy has only in-frame clones and lacks some. The sample carries about 44,000 clones, approximately 90% recorded once. The specimen was peripheral blood. The source of these receptors is a man between 65 and 85 years old with active COVID-19. CDR3s include the opening cysteine and the closing phenylalanine or tryptophan. The order of the fields is CDR3 protein, CDR3 DNA, clone size, D gene, V gene, J gene. The D gene is left open where the match is weak. Only part of the rows carry a size: once, few, many, or a class if the clone is expanded.

CDR3aa: CAGALGVGDTQYF
CDR3nt: TGTGCCGGCGCCTTAGGAGTGGGAGATACGCAGTATTTT
abundance: NA
d_gene: NA
v_gene: TRBV2
j_gene: TRBJ2-3

CDR3aa: CASSYAVAGGQDTQYF
CDR3nt: TGTGCCAGCAGTTACGCCGTAGCGGGGGGGCAGGATACGCAGTATTTT
abundance: NA
d_gene: TRBD2
v_gene: TRBV6-5
j_gene: TRBJ2-3

CDR3aa: CATSDFPSGEQFF
CDR3nt: TGTGCCACCAGTGATTTTCCGAGCGGTGAGCAGTTCTTC
abundance: NA
d_gene: NA
v_gene: TRBV24-1
j_gene: TRBJ2-1

CDR3aa: CASSFSSGATNEKLFF
CDR3nt: TGTGCCAGCAGTTTCTCGTCAGGTGCAACTAATGAAAAACTGTTTTTT
abundance: NA
d_gene: NA
v_gene: TRBV28
j_gene: TRBJ1-4

CDR3aa: CASSHQDSANSPLHF
CDR3nt: TGTGCCAGCAGCCACCAGGACAGCGCTAATTCACCCCTCCACTTT
abundance: NA
d_gene: NA
v_gene: TRBV3-1/TRBV3-2
j_gene: TRBJ1-6

CDR3aa: CASSYLRQGDSSGYTF
CDR3nt: TGTGCCAGCAGCTACCTTCGACAGGGAGATTCGAGTGGCTACACCTTC
abundance: NA
d_gene: TRBD1
v_gene: TRBV7-2
j_gene: TRBJ1-2

CDR3aa: CASSQAGTGSSYEQYF
CDR3nt: TGCGCCAGCAGCCAAGCCGGGACAGGGAGCTCCTACGAGCAGTACTTC
abundance: NA
d_gene: TRBD1
v_gene: TRBV4-3
j_gene: TRBJ2-7

CDR3aa: CASSVNRGLSNQPQHF
CDR3nt: TGTGCCAGCAGCGTGAACAGGGGGCTTAGCAATCAGCCCCAGCATTTT
abundance: few
d_gene: TRBD1
v_gene: TRBV5-8
j_gene: TRBJ1-5

CDR3aa: CASSYLNTGELFF
CDR3nt: TGTGCCAGCAGTTACCTTAACACCGGGGAGCTGTTTTTT
abundance: NA
d_gene: NA
v_gene: TRBV6-6
j_gene: TRBJ2-2

CDR3aa: CASKETSATAGELFF
CDR3nt: TGTGCCAGCAAAGAGACTAGCGCGACTGCCGGGGAGCTGTTTTTT
abundance: once
d_gene: TRBD2
v_gene: TRBV2
j_gene: TRBJ2-2

CDR3aa: CASSRQADYTF
CDR3nt: TGTGCCAGCAGCCGACAGGCCGACTACACCTTC
abundance: NA
d_gene: NA
v_gene: TRBV12-3/TRBV12-4
j_gene: TRBJ1-2

CDR3aa: CSVTGQGRNTEAFF
CDR3nt: TGCAGCGTTACGGGACAGGGAAGGAACACTGAAGCTTTCTTT
abundance: NA
d_gene: TRBD1
v_gene: TRBV29-1
j_gene: TRBJ1-1

CDR3aa: CASSSPGQGRTEAFF
CDR3nt: TGTGCCAGCAGTTCACCCGGACAGGGTCGGACTGAAGCTTTCTTT
abundance: NA
d_gene: TRBD1
v_gene: TRBV28
j_gene: TRBJ1-1

CDR3aa: CASMNRAADTQYF
CDR3nt: TGTGCCAGTATGAACAGGGCGGCAGATACGCAGTATTTT
abundance: once
d_gene: NA
v_gene: TRBV19
j_gene: TRBJ2-3

CDR3aa: CASSYLVGGSTDTQYF
CDR3nt: TGTGCCAGCAGCTACTTAGTTGGGGGGAGCACAGATACGCAGTATTTT
abundance: NA
d_gene: NA
v_gene: TRBV7-2
j_gene: TRBJ2-3

CDR3aa: CASSMGGDTQYF
CDR3nt: TGTGCCAGTAGTATGGGAGGCGATACGCAGTATTTT
abundance: NA
d_gene: NA
v_gene: TRBV19
j_gene: TRBJ2-3

CDR3aa: CASTSQGAGTRSYEQYF
CDR3nt: TGTGCCAGCACCTCCCAGGGAGCGGGGACCCGCTCCTACGAGCAGTACTTC
abundance: NA
d_gene: TRBD2
v_gene: TRBV9
j_gene: TRBJ2-7

CDR3aa: CASSLLLLSNTGELFF
CDR3nt: TGTGCCAGCAGCTTGTTACTGCTATCGAACACCGGGGAGCTGTTTTTT
abundance: NA
d_gene: NA
v_gene: TRBV7-2
j_gene: TRBJ2-2

CDR3aa: CASSLVGGTDTQYF
CDR3nt: TGTGCCAGCAGCTTAGTTGGCGGAACAGATACGCAGTATTTT
abundance: NA
d_gene: NA
v_gene: TRBV7-2
j_gene: TRBJ2-3

CDR3aa: CASSSTNPYTRQGNYEQYF
CDR3nt: TGTGCCAGCAGTTCGACTAACCCATACACTAGACAGGGAAACTACGAGCAGTACTTC
abundance: NA
d_gene: TRBD1
v_gene: TRBV28
j_gene: TRBJ2-7

CDR3aa: CASSLPRQGARGNSPLHF
CDR3nt: TGTGCCAGCAGCTTGCCCCGACAGGGGGCAAGGGGCAATTCACCCCTCCACTTT
abundance: NA
d_gene: TRBD1
v_gene: TRBV11-2
j_gene: TRBJ1-6

CDR3aa: CASSSNQPQHF
CDR3nt: TGTGCCAGCAGTTCTAATCAGCCCCAGCATTTT
abundance: NA
d_gene: NA
v_gene: TRBV21-1
j_gene: TRBJ1-5

CDR3aa: CASSQSGRGNNQPQHF
CDR3nt: TGTGCCAGCAGCCAATCGGGCAGGGGTAACAATCAGCCCCAGCATTTT
abundance: NA
d_gene: NA
v_gene: TRBV3-1/TRBV3-2
j_gene: TRBJ1-5

CDR3aa: CASRSGTGGGGEQYF
CDR3nt: TGTGCCAGCAGGTCCGGGACAGGGGGAGGAGGCGAGCAGTACTTC
abundance: NA
d_gene: TRBD1
v_gene: TRBV5-5
j_gene: TRBJ2-7

CDR3aa: CASSLASARQETQYF
CDR3nt: TGCGCCAGCAGCTTGGCTAGCGCAAGGCAAGAGACCCAGTACTTC
abundance: NA
d_gene: NA
v_gene: TRBV5-1
j_gene: TRBJ2-5

CDR3aa: CATMGGAYEQYF
CDR3nt: TGTGCCACCATGGGGGGGGCCTACGAGCAGTACTTC
abundance: once
d_gene: TRBD2
v_gene: TRBV12-3/TRBV12-4
j_gene: TRBJ2-7

CDR3aa: CASSLRGQGYEQYF
CDR3nt: TGTGCCAGCAGCTTGAGGGGACAAGGCTACGAGCAGTACTTC
abundance: NA
d_gene: NA
v_gene: TRBV11-3
j_gene: TRBJ2-7

CDR3aa: CASSLNRDSRETQYF
CDR3nt: TGCGCCAGCAGCTTAAATAGGGACAGCCGGGAGACCCAGTACTTC
abundance: NA
d_gene: TRBD1
v_gene: TRBV5-1
j_gene: TRBJ2-5

CDR3aa: CASSFQGTTNEKLFF
CDR3nt: TGTGCCAGCAGCTTTCAGGGAACAACTAATGAAAAACTGTTTTTT
abundance: NA
d_gene: NA
v_gene: TRBV11-3
j_gene: TRBJ1-4

CDR3aa: CASSFSFRGNTDTQYF
CDR3nt: TGTGCCAGCAGCTTTTCCTTCCGAGGGAACACAGATACGCAGTATTTT
abundance: NA
d_gene: NA
v_gene: TRBV7-2
j_gene: TRBJ2-3

CDR3aa: CASSLARGSTDTQYF
CDR3nt: TGCGCCAGCAGCTTGGCGCGGGGGAGCACAGATACGCAGTATTTT
abundance: NA
d_gene: TRBD2
v_gene: TRBV5-1
j_gene: TRBJ2-3

CDR3aa: CASSLTREETQYF
CDR3nt: TGCGCCAGCAGTCTAACTAGAGAAGAGACCCAGTACTTC
abundance: NA
d_gene: NA
v_gene: TRBV4-3
j_gene: TRBJ2-5

CDR3aa: CASSPITGGTDTQYF
CDR3nt: TGTGCCAGCTCGCCAATAACGGGGGGCACAGATACGCAGTATTTT
abundance: NA
d_gene: NA
v_gene: TRBV18
j_gene: TRBJ2-3

CDR3aa: CASSPRAGAYNEQFF
CDR3nt: TGTGCCAGCAGCCCTAGGGCGGGGGCATACAATGAGCAGTTCTTC
abundance: NA
d_gene: NA
v_gene: TRBV7-9
j_gene: TRBJ2-1

CDR3aa: CASSQDVGRDREAFF
CDR3nt: TGTGCCAGCAGCCAAGATGTCGGCCGGGACAGGGAAGCTTTCTTT
abundance: NA
d_gene: TRBD1
v_gene: TRBV3-1/TRBV3-2
j_gene: TRBJ1-1

CDR3aa: CASSIEGGTSGGPGNEQFF
CDR3nt: TGTGCCAGTAGTATTGAAGGAGGGACTAGCGGGGGCCCAGGGAATGAGCAGTTCTTC
abundance: NA
d_gene: TRBD2
v_gene: TRBV19
j_gene: TRBJ2-1

CDR3aa: CASSLQGRAGNSPLHF
CDR3nt: TGTGCCAGCAGCCTACAAGGTCGGGCGGGTAATTCACCCCTCCACTTT
abundance: NA
d_gene: NA
v_gene: TRBV7-6
j_gene: TRBJ1-6

CDR3aa: CASSTPGQPEAFF
CDR3nt: TGTGCCAGCAGCACCCCGGGACAGCCTGAAGCTTTCTTT
abundance: NA
d_gene: TRBD1
v_gene: TRBV27
j_gene: TRBJ1-1

CDR3aa: CASSSLDRGENTIYF
CDR3nt: TGTGCCAGCAGTTCCTTAGACAGGGGGGAAAACACCATATATTTT
abundance: NA
d_gene: TRBD1
v_gene: TRBV6-6
j_gene: TRBJ1-3

CDR3aa: CASSLRGSDYTF
CDR3nt: TGTGCCAGCAGCTTAAGAGGGTCCGACTACACCTTC
abundance: once
d_gene: NA
v_gene: TRBV7-3
j_gene: TRBJ1-2

CDR3aa: CASSRGAGDEQFF
CDR3nt: TGTGCCAGCAGCCGCGGGGCTGGGGATGAGCAGTTCTTC
abundance: NA
d_gene: NA
v_gene: TRBV11-3
j_gene: TRBJ2-1

CDR3aa: CASSRDRVASNQPQHF
CDR3nt: TGTGCCAGCTCACGAGACAGGGTGGCGAGCAATCAGCCCCAGCATTTT
abundance: NA
d_gene: TRBD1
v_gene: TRBV18
j_gene: TRBJ1-5

CDR3aa: CASRRQVATNEKLFF
CDR3nt: TGTGCCAGCAGGAGACAGGTCGCAACTAATGAAAAACTGTTTTTT
abundance: NA
d_gene: NA
v_gene: TRBV7-2
j_gene: TRBJ1-4

CDR3aa: CASSPGDEETQYF
CDR3nt: TGTGCCAGCAGCCCGGGGGACGAAGAGACCCAGTACTTC
abundance: NA
d_gene: NA
v_gene: TRBV7-3
j_gene: TRBJ2-5